A selection of T cell receptor beta chains follows, all from one sample in a study of shared clonotypes between healthy human individuals. Only in-frame clones appear in the TCRdb table, and some are missing; sequencing was by immunoSEQ multiplex PCR. Of approximately 480,000 clones listed, about 79% are singletons. Material: PBMCs. The receptors come from a woman in her thirties or forties in good health. Some clones in this sample may be carry-over from other donors' samples. CDR3s include the opening cysteine and the closing phenylalanine or tryptophan. A D gene is named only where the DNA matches it firmly. Clone size is not always given. Where it is, it says once, few, many or a class for expanded clones.

clone size	V gene	J gene	D gene	CDR3 DNA	CDR3 protein
.	TRBV7-3	TRBJ2-3	TRBD2	TGTGCCAGCAGCCCCCGAGCGGGAGCTGGGACAGATACGCAGTATTTT	CASSPRAGAGTDTQYF
.	TRBV4-2	TRBJ1-2	TRBD1	TGTGCCAGCAGCCAAGGCCCCTCCGGGACAGGAGGAACCTCTTACTATGGCTACACCTTC	CASSQGPSGTGGTSYYGYTF
.	TRBV29-1	TRBJ1-1	TRBD1	TGCAGCGTTGCCGGGACAGGGGTGAACACTGAAGCTTTCTTT	CSVAGTGVNTEAFF
.	TRBV19	TRBJ1-1	.	TGTGCCAGTACCGAGTGGGGGGGCTCCATCATGAACACTGAAGCTTTCTTT	CASTEWGGSIMNTEAFF
.	TRBV9	TRBJ2-7	.	TGTGCCAGCAGCCCCACCGCGTCCGGAAGACGAACCTACGAGCAGTACTTC	CASSPTASGRRTYEQYF
.	TRBV5-1	TRBJ2-1	.	TGCGCCAGCAGCTCCCTAAGGGGTGAGCAGTTCTTC	CASSSLRGEQFF
few	TRBV29-1	TRBJ1-1	.	TGCAGCGTTGAAAAGGATCGCAACACTGAAGCTTTCTTT	CSVEKDRNTEAFF
.	TRBV4-1	TRBJ2-2	.	TGCGCCAGCAGCCAAGAGGGAATAGCGCGACGAAACACCGGGGAGCTGTTTTTT	CASSQEGIARRNTGELFF
once	TRBV11-2	TRBJ2-1	TRBD2	TGTGCCAGCAGCCCAAAAGGACTAGCCGAGTTTCTTCGGGATGAGCAGTTCTTC	CASSPKGLAEFLRDEQFF
.	TRBV10-2	TRBJ2-2	TRBD1	TGCGCCAGCAGTGAAAACAGGGGGGCCGGGGAGCTGTTTTTT	CASSENRGAGELFF
.	TRBV18	TRBJ2-7	.	TGTGCCAGCTCACCCGCTAGCGACGACGAGCAGTACTTC	CASSPASDDEQYF
.	TRBV5-1	TRBJ2-7	TRBD1	TGCGCCAGCAGCCCGGTTGGCGACAGGGGTGGAGAGCAGTACTTC	CASSPVGDRGGEQYF
.	TRBV2	TRBJ2-7	TRBD2	TGTGCCAGCAGTGGGGGGGGGACCCTCTACGAGCAGTACTTC	CASSGGGTLYEQYF
.	TRBV27	TRBJ1-1	.	TGTGCCAGCAGTTTAAGACAGGTTGGGGAAGCTTTCTTT	CASSLRQVGEAFF
few	TRBV19	TRBJ1-4	TRBD1	TGTGCCAGTAGCCCTCACAGGGGGGAAAAACTGTTTTTT	CASSPHRGEKLFF
.	TRBV10-2	TRBJ2-5	TRBD2	TGCGCCAGCAGTCCTAGCGGGAGTTTAGAGACCCAGTACTTC	CASSPSGSLETQYF
.	TRBV4-1	TRBJ2-7	TRBD1	TGCGCCAGCAGCCAAGATTCGCAGGGGGCTGGCTACGAGCAGTACTTC	CASSQDSQGAGYEQYF
.	TRBV28	TRBJ2-3	TRBD2	TGTGCCAGCAGTTCCGGACTAGCCCCACCAGATACGCAGTATTTT	CASSSGLAPPDTQYF
.	TRBV14	TRBJ2-5	TRBD2	TGTGCCAGCAGCCAAGGAGCGGGAGCGGAGACCCAGTACTTC	CASSQGAGAETQYF
.	TRBV29-1	TRBJ2-1	.	TGCAGCGTTGATTATAGGTACAATGAGCAGTTCTTC	CSVDYRYNEQFF
.	TRBV19	TRBJ2-3	.	TGTGCCAGTAGTATCGGTGGGTCCCGCACAGATACGCAGTATTTT	CASSIGGSRTDTQYF
.	TRBV5-6	TRBJ2-7	TRBD1	TGTGCCAGCAGTTGGGGGACAGAAGGGTCCTACGAGCAGTACTTC	CASSWGTEGSYEQYF
few	TRBV4-1	TRBJ2-1	TRBD1	TGCGCCAGCAGCGACCGGGACAGGGACGTGGATGAGCAGTTCTTC	CASSDRDRDVDEQFF
few	TRBV11-2	TRBJ2-3	.	TGTGCCAGCAGCTTAGCCTTCTACACAGATACGCAGTATTTT	CASSLAFYTDTQYF
.	TRBV4-2	TRBJ1-4	.	TGTGCCAGCAGCCACCCCCCGGGGCGGGGGGCGAATGAAAAACTGTTTTTT	CASSHPPGRGANEKLFF
once	TRBV18	TRBJ2-3	.	TGTGCCAGCTCACCAAACACAGATACGCAGTATTTT	CASSPNTDTQYF
.	TRBV5-1	TRBJ2-1	TRBD1	TGCGCCAGCAGCTTGAAACCGGGACAGGGGTCCTACAATGAGCAGTTCTTC	CASSLKPGQGSYNEQFF
.	TRBV21-1	TRBJ2-1	.	TGTGCCAGCACCCGCGACCCAGGGGGCTTTCCCAATGAGCAGTTCTTC	CASTRDPGGFPNEQFF
.	TRBV11-2	TRBJ2-1	TRBD2	TGTGCCAGCAGCCCACGAAATATAGCGGGACTAAATGAGCAGTTCTTC	CASSPRNIAGLNEQFF
.	TRBV2	TRBJ2-5	TRBD1	TGTGCCAGCAGTGACCGGACAGGGCTGGAGACCCAGTACTTC	CASSDRTGLETQYF
few	TRBV6-6	TRBJ2-1	.	TGTGCCAGCAGTTTCCAGCCTTTAGGGGAGGAGTTCTTC	CASSFQPLGEEFF
few	TRBV4-2	TRBJ2-5	.	TGTGCCAGCAGCCAAGAGCGACGGAAACAAGAGACCCAGTACTTC	CASSQERRKQETQYF
few	TRBV7-9	TRBJ2-7	TRBD1	TGTGCCAGCAGCGCGGACAGGGGGCGCGGGGACTATCACCCCTACGAGCAGTACTTC	CASSADRGRGDYHPYEQYF
.	TRBV5-1	TRBJ2-7	.	TGCGCCAGCAGCGGGGGTCAGACCTACGAGCAGTACTTC	CASSGGQTYEQYF
.	TRBV15	TRBJ1-2	TRBD1	TGTGCCACGACGGGACAGGGCCTTCTCTATGGCTACACCTTC	CATTGQGLLYGYTF
.	TRBV11-2	TRBJ2-1	.	TGTGCCAGCAGCTTAGTACGGGGGTCCTACAATGAGCAGTTCTTC	CASSLVRGSYNEQFF
once	TRBV6-1	TRBJ2-1	TRBD1	TGTGCCAGCAGTCATGACAGGGCACCTCTCAATGAGCAGTTCTTC	CASSHDRAPLNEQFF
.	TRBV4-1	TRBJ2-7	TRBD1	TGCGCCAGCAGCCAATCCGGGACAGGGGCGAACGAGCAGTACTTC	CASSQSGTGANEQYF
.	TRBV7-3	TRBJ2-7	.	TGTGCCAGCAGCTTCGGGCAGGGGTACGAGCAGTACTTC	CASSFGQGYEQYF